This TCR beta chain was sequenced in a study of post-analysis software for immune sequencing data. Study-level background: Secondary progressive, relapsing-remitting and progressive-relapsing multiple sclerosis were among the included disease courses. Study-wide findings and caveats: Multiple sclerosis patients showed significantly lower normalized Chao1 diversity than controls did. Four or five TRBV segments (TRBV5-6, TRBV5-1 and TRBV20-1 among them) occurred more frequently in patients than in controls. Strong co-clustering by F measure was evident for samples that had been prepared in the same batch.

V was shortened by 1 base and J by 3 bases, with 8 bases between the two germline ends. The V gene's germline CDR1 is SGHTA and CDR2 FQGNSA. The CDR3 sequence is 14 residues long. About this clonotype: Antigen specificity is unknown.

Unique-molecular-identifier-tagged TCR beta cDNA libraries were used. Between roughly 0.9 and 11 million T cells gave rise to hundreds of thousands of cDNA molecules. TCRdb called the PCR reads again in MiXCR, with one record for every CDR3 protein. The sample has 500,000 to 600,000 distinct CDR3 sequences, roughly 46% seen once. This TCR was sampled from a girl aged 5 to 17 with multiple sclerosis. The rearrangement joins TRBV7-2 to TRBJ2-3, with D unclear. Input material: blood. The CDR3 nucleotides are TGTGCCAGCAGCTTAGATGGGGTTACAGATACGCAGTATTTT. This encodes CASSLDGVTDTQYF.